This entry lists 6 T cell receptor beta chains sequenced from one sample in a study of cytotoxic CD8 clonotypes in ibrutinib-treated CLL. The assay was immunoSEQ multiplex PCR, and TCRdb's table has in-frame clones only and misses some. The sample carries under 200,000 clones, roughly four fifths recorded once. The specimen comprised PBMCs, sampled after 12 months of ibrutinib treatment. The origin of the receptors is a human donor with chronic lymphocytic leukemia.

This clone was recorded a few times. The J gene is TRBJ2-5, the V gene TRBV5-4, with 8 bases that match TRBD1. This CDR3 contains 14 residues. The germline V gene encodes CDR1 SGHNT and CDR2 YYREEE (reference sequence). Unmatched junction bases numbered 4, after V lost 1 base and J lost 5 bases. The CDR3 DNA is TGTGCCAGCAGCTTGCGACAGGGGAGTGAGACCCAGTACTTC. It translates to CASSLRQGSETQYF.

The V call is TRBV11-3, the J call TRBJ1-5; 9 nucleotides agree with TRBD1. CDR1 is SGHNT and CDR2 is YENEEA in the germline V gene. This CDR3 is built from 15 residues. Trimming took 2 bases from V and 6 from J; bases not matched to a gene: 5. CDR3 nucleotides: TGTGCCAGCAGCTTATACTTGACAGGGGGTCAGCCCCAGCATTTT. As protein: CASSLYLTGGQPQHF. Combining the CDR3 with reference TRBV11-3 and TRBJ1-5 gives the whole variable domain EAGVVQSPRYKIIEKKQPVAFWCNPISGHNTLYWYLQNLGQGPELLIRYENEEAVDDSQLPKDRFSAERLKGVDSTLKIQPAELGDSAVYLCASSLYLTGGQPQHFGDGTRLSIL.

The count of this clone is one. The chain joins TRBV5-1 to TRBJ2-6; possible D gene TRBD2, 7 bases. With 4 bases removed from V and 0 bases from J, the gap between germline ends came to 14 bases. Germline-derived CDR1 and CDR2 are SGHRS and YFSETQ. The CDR3 covers 17 residues. The CDR3 reads CASSPRGANSGANVLTF. The CDR3 DNA reads TGCGCCAGCAGCCCCCGGGGGGCCAACTCTGGGGCCAACGTCCTGACTTTC.

The chain links TRBV7-8 to TRBJ1-1; tentative D call: TRBD1 (5 bases). The CDR3 is 14 amino acids. Trimming stripped 2 bases from V and 2 bases from J, with 9 bases between. Germline CDR1 reads SGHVS; CDR2 reads FQNEAQ. The CDR3 bases are TGTGCCAGCAGCTTACCCGGACATAACACTGAAGCTTTCTTT. This codes for CASSLPGHNTEAFF.

V and J are TRBV4-1 and TRBJ2-2; D remains ambiguous. From germline, CDR1 is MGHRA and CDR2 YSYEKL. V was clipped by 1 base and J by 9 bases, with 9 bases between them. The CDR3 has 13 residues. Written as DNA, the CDR3 is TGCGCCAGCAGCCAAGGAGCCGCGCGGGAGCTGTTTTTT. This gives the protein CASSQGAARELFF.

This sequence joins TRBV7-2 and TRBJ2-3; no definite D call. The CDR3 has 13 residues. V lost 8 bases, J lost 1 base, and 10 bases lay in between. CDR1 is SGHTA and CDR2 is FQGNSA in the germline V gene. The CDR3: CASGPRGTDTQYF. DNA for the CDR3: TGTGCCAGCGGTCCCCGCGGCACAGATACGCAGTATTTT.